The T cell receptor beta chain under discussion was sequenced for a study of OX40 agonist ivuxolimab in advanced cancers. At the level of the whole study: Ivuxolimab was an agonistic, fully human IgG2 monoclonal antibody directed against OX40 (CD134), a costimulatory receptor. Of the roughly 50 dose-escalation patients, hepatocellular carcinoma was present in 19, melanoma in approximately 15, renal cell carcinoma in 9 and head and neck cancer in 9. The point of sequencing TCRbeta in the periphery was to test whether ivuxolimab changed TCR sequence diversity and drove clonal T-cell expansion. Partial responses occurred in three dose-escalation patients, of whom one had hepatocellular carcinoma and two had cutaneous melanoma. Patients were allowed to have had prior anti-PD-1, anti-PD-L1 or anti-CTLA-4 therapy, and around 40% of the dose-escalation patients had previously received checkpoint inhibitors. The dose-escalation cohort was about 83% male with a mean age of approximately 60 years, ranging from roughly 23 to 79. Intravenous ivuxolimab was administered to patients every 2 weeks at six dose levels: 0.01, 0.1, 0.3, 1.5, 3 and 10 mg/kg. The paper describes the monotherapy dose-escalation part (N of about 52 patients) of the phase I trial of ivuxolimab. Broader findings and caveats from the paper: At doses from 0.1 to 3.0 mg/kg, clonal expansion was seen in both CD4+ and CD8+ blood T cells between baseline and week 6. After ivuxolimab, expanded clones were on average more numerous among CD8+ T cells than among CD4+ T cells. The antigen specificity of the peripheral T cells that underwent clonal expansion was not determined. In the 0.1-3.0 mg/kg groups, partial responders had among the lowest normalized peripheral clonal expansion, particularly in CD8+ T cells. Low levels of normalized T-cell clonal expansion were also seen in some nonresponding patients.

The germline V gene (reference sequence) gives CDR1 as SEHNR and CDR2 as FQNEAQ. V drops 3 bases and J drops 4 bases, leaving 9 bases in between. The CDR3 goes from the cysteine to the phenylalanine over 14 residues. The only DNA kept is the CDR3, 42 bases in frame from the first base. Genomic DNA was extracted from sorted cells for sequencing of the TCRbeta CDR3 region. The immunoSEQ Assay was used for sequencing of TCRbeta CDR3 regions. Imported from immuneACCESS, the table was reduced by TCRdb to in-frame sequences with V and J called. These copies leave out some clones; in studies compared against another copy, an unresolved V gene accounts for under half, and the cause of the remainder is not known. The sample contains over 75,000 clones, roughly nine tenths of them found a single time. The ten top clones hold less than 1.5% of the sample. Patients with a history of autoimmune disease or receiving systemic immunosuppression were excluded from the trial. Peripheral blood for TCR sequencing was drawn from every dose cohort at baseline, at cycle 4 day 1 and at cycle 7 day 1. The samples were taken from a phase I, first-in-human, multicenter, open-label dose-escalation trial of ivuxolimab. The trial enrolled adults with locally advanced or metastatic head and neck squamous cell, hepatocellular, melanoma or renal cell carcinoma. Before TCR sequencing, CD4+ T cells and CD8+ T cells were sorted from peripheral blood as separate populations.

On this clone itself: The antigen it binds to is not known. No qualities accompany the bases; no much larger clone lies one base away.

This specimen was CD4+ or CD8+ T cells sorted from blood, taken in a trial of the OX40 agonist ivuxolimab. The V gene is TRBV7-9 and the J gene is TRBJ2-2; TRBD2 is possibly the D segment (5 matching bases). The sequence was collected from an adult with an advanced solid tumor such as melanoma, head and neck, liver or kidney cancer. The nucleotide sequence is TGTGCCAGCAGCTTTGAGGGTTTCACCGGGGAGCTGTTTTTT. Its product reads: CASSFEGFTGELFF. Supplemented by the reference TRBV7-9 and TRBJ2-2 proteins around the CDR3, the complete variable domain is DTGVSQNPRHKITKRGQNVTFRCDPISEHNRLYWYRQTLGQGPEFLTYFQNEAQLEKSRLLSDRFSAERPKGSFSTLEIQRTEQGDSAMYLCASSFEGFTGELFFGEGSRLTVL.